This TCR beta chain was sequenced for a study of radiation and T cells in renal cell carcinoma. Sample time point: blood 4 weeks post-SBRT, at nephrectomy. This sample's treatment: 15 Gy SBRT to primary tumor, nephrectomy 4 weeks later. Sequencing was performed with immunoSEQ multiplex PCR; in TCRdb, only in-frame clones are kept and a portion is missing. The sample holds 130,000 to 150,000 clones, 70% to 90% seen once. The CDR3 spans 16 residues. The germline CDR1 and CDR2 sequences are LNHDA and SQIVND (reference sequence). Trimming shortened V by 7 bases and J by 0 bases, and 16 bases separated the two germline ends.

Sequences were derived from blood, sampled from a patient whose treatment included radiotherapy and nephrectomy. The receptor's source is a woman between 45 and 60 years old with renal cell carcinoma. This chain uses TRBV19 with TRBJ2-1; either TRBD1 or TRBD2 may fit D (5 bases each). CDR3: CASTMGVYSSYNEQFF. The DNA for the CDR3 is TGTGCCAGTACCATGGGGGTCTATAGCTCCTACAATGAGCAGTTCTTC. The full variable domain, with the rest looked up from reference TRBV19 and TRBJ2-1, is DGGITQSPKYLFRKEGQNVTLSCEQNLNHDAMYWYRQDPGQGLRLIYYSQIVNDFQKGDIAEGYSVSREKKESFPLTVTSAQKNPTAFYLCASTMGVYSSYNEQFFGPGTRLTVL.